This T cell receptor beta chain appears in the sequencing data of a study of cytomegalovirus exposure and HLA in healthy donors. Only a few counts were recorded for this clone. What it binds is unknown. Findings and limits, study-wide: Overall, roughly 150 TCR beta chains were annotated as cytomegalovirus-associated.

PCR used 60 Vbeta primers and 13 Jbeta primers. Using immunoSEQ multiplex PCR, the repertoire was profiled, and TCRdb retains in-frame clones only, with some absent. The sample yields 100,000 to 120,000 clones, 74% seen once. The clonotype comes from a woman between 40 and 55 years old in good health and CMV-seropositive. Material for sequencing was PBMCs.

CDR3 protein: CASSMPGEGTYEQYF. The CDR3 DNA reads as TGTGCCAGTAGTATGCCGGGGGAGGGGACCTACGAGCAGTACTTC. V usage is TRBV19 and J usage is TRBJ2-7; 7 nucleotides agree with TRBD2. The germline V gene encodes CDR1 LNHDA and CDR2 SQIVND (reference sequence). The CDR3 loop spans 15 amino acids. V dropped 3 bases and J dropped 2; count of bases not matched to a gene: 7.